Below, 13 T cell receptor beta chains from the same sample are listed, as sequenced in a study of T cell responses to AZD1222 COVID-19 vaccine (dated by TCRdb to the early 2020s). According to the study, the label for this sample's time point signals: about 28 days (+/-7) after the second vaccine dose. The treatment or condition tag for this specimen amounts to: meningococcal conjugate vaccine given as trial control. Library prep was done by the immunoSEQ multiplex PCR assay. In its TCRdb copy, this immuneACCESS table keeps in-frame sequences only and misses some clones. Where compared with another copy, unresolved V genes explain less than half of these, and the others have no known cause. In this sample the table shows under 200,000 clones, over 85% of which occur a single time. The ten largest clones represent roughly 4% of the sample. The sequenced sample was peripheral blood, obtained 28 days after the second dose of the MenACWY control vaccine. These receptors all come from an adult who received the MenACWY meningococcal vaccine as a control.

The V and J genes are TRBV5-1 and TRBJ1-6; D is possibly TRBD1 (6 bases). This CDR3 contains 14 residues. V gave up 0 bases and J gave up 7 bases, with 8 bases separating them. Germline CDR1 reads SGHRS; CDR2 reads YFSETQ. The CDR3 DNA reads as TGCGCCAGCAGCTTGGACAGGGAGAATTCACCCCTCCACTTT. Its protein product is CASSLDRENSPLHF.

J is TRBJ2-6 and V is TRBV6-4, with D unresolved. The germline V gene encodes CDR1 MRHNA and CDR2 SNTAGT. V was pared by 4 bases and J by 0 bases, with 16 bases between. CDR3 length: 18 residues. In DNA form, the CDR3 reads TGTGCCAGCAGTGCCGGGCCAAGCGCGGTCTCTGGGGCCAACGTCCTGACTTTC. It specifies CASSAGPSAVSGANVLTF.

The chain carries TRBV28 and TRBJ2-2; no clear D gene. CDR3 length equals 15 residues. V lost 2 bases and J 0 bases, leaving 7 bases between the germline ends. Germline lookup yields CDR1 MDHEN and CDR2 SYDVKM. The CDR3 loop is CASSLLRTNTGELFF. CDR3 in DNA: TGTGCCAGCAGTTTACTCAGGACGAACACCGGGGAGCTGTTTTTT.

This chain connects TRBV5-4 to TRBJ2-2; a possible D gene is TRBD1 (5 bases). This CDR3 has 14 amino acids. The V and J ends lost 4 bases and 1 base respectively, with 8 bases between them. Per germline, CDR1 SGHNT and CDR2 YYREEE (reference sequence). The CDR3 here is CASSQGQNTGELFF. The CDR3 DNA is TGTGCCAGCAGCCAAGGACAGAACACCGGGGAGCTGTTTTTT. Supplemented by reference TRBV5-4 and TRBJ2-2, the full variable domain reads ETGVTQSPTHLIKTRGQQVTLRCSSQSGHNTVSWYQQALGQGPQFIFQYYREEENGRGNFPPRFSGLQFPNYSSELNVNALELDDSALYLCASSQGQNTGELFFGEGSRLTVL.

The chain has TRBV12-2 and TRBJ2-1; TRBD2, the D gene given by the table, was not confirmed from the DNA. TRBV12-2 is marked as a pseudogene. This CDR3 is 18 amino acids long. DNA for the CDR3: TGTGCAAGTCGCTTACCGCCTTCCCTAGCGGAATCCCACAATGAGCAGTTCTTC. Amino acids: CASRLPPSLAESHNEQFF.

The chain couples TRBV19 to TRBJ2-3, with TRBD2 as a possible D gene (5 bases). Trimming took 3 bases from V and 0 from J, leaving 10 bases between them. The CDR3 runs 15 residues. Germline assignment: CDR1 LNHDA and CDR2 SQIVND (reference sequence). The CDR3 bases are TGTGCCAGTAGTATCTCCAGCGGTAGCACAGATACGCAGTATTTT. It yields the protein CASSISSGSTDTQYF.

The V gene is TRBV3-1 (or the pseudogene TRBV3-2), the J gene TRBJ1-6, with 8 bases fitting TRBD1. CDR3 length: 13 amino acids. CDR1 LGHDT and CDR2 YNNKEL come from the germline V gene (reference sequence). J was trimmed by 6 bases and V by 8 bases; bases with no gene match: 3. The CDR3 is CASGDRINSPLHF. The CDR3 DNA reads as TGTGCCAGCGGGGACAGGATTAATTCACCCCTCCACTTT.

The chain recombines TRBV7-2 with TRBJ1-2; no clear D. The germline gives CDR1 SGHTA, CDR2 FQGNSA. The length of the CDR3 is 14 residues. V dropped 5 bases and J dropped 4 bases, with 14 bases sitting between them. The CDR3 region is CASSAAGGPYGYTF. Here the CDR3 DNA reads TGTGCCAGCAGCGCAGCAGGAGGGCCCTATGGCTACACCTTC.

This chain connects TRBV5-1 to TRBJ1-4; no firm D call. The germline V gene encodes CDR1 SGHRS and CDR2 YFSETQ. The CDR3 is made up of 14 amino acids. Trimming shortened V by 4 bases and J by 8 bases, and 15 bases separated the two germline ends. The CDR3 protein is CASSPAGLGEKLFF. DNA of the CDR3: TGCGCCAGCAGCCCCGCCGGGCTCGGGGAAAAACTGTTTTTT.

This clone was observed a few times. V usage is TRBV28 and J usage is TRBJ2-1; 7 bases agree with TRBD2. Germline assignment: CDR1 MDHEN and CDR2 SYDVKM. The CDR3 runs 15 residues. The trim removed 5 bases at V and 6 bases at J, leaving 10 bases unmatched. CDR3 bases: TGTGCCAGCAGTGAGGACTTGGGAGGGCGCAATGAGCAGTTCTTC. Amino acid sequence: CASSEDLGGRNEQFF.

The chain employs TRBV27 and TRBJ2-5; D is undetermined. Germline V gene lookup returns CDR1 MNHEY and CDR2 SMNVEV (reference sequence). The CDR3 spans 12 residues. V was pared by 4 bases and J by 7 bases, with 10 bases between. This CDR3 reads CASSSGGGTQYF. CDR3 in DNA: TGTGCCAGCAGTTCCGGTGGTGGGACCCAGTACTTC.

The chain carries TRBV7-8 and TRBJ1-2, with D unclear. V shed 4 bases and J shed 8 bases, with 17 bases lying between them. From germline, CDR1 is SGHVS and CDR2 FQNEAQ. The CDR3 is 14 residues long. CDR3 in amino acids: CASSSNLGTGGYTF. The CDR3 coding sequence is TGTGCCAGCAGCTCCAACCTAGGCACCGGCGGCTACACCTTC.

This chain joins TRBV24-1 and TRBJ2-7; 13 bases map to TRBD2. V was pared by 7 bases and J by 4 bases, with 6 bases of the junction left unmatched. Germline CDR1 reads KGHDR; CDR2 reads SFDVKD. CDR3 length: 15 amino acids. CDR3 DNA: TGTGCCACCAGCGCCGGGACTAGCGGGAAGTACGAGCAGTACTTC. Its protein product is CATSAGTSGKYEQYF.